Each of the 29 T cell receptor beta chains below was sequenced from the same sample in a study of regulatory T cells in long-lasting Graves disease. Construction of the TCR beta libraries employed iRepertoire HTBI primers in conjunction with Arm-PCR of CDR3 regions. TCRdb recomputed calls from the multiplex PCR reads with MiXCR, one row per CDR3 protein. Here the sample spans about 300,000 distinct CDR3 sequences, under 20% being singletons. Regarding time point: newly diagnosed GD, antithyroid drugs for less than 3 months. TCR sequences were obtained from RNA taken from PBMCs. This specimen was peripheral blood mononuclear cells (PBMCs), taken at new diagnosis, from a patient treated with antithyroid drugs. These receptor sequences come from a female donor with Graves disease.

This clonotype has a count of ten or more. The CDR3 nucleotides are TGTGCCAGCAGCCAAGATTCAGGAACAGCTGAAGCTTTCTTT. Protein product: CASSQDSGTAEAFF. The chain combines TRBV3-1 with TRBJ1-1; D remains unclear. The CDR3 totals 14 residues. CDR1 is LGHDT, CDR2 YNNKEL, per germline (reference sequence). V was shortened by 0 bases and J by 6 bases, with 11 bases between the two germline ends.

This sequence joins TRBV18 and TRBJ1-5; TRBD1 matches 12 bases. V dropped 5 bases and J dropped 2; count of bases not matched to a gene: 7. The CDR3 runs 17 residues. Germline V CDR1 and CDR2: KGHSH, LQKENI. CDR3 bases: TGTGCCAGCTCAGACGGGACAGGGGGCGATGGCAATCAGCCCCAGCATTTT. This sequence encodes CASSDGTGGDGNQPQHF.

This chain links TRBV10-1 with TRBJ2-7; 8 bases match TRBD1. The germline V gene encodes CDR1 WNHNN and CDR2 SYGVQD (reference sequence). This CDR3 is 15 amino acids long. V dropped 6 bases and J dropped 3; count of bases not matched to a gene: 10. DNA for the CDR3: TGCGCCAGCAGCACAGGGGGATCGGTGGGCTACGAGCAGTACTTC. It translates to CASSTGGSVGYEQYF.

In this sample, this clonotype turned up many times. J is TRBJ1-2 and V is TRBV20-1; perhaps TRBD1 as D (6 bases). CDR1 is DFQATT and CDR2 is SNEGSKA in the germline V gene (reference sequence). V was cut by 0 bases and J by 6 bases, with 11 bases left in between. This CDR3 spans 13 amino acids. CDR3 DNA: TGCAGTGCTAGAGACAGGGGAAGAAATGGCTACACCTTC. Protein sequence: CSARDRGRNGYTF.

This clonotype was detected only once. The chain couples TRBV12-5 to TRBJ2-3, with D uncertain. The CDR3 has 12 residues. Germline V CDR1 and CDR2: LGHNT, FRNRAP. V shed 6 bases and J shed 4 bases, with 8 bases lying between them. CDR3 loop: CASGISSDTQYF. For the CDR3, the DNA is TGTGCTAGTGGCATCTCCTCAGATACGCAGTATTTT. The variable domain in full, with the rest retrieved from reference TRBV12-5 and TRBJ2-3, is DARVTQTPRHKVTEMGQEVTMRCQPILGHNTVFWYRQTMMQGLELLAYFRNRAPLDDSGMPKDRFSAEMPDATLATLKIQPSEPRDSAVYFCASGISSDTQYFGPGTRLTVL.

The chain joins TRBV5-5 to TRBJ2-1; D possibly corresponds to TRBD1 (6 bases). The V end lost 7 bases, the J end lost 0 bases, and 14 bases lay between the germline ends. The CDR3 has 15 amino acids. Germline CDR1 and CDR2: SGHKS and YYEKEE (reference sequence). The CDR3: CASRARTDSYNEQFF. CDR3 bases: TGTGCCAGCCGTGCTAGGACAGACTCCTACAATGAGCAGTTCTTC.

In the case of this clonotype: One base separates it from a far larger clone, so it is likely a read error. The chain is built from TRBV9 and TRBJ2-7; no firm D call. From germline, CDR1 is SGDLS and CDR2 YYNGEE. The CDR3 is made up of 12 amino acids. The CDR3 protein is CASSFNDNEQYF. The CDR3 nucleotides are TGCGCCAGCAGCTTTAACGACAATGAGCAGTACTTC.

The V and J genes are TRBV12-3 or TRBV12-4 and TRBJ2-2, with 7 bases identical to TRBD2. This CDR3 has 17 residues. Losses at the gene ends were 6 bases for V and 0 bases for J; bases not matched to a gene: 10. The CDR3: CASRSGAGAANTGELFF. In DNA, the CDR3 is TGTGCCAGCAGATCTGGTGCGGGAGCCGCGAACACCGGGGAGCTGTTTTTT.

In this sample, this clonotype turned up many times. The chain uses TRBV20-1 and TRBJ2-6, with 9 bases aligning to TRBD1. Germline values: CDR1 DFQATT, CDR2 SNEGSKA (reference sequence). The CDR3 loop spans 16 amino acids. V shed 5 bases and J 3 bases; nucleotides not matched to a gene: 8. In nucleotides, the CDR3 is TGCAGTGCTCGACGTACAGGGGGCAGTGGGGCCAACGTCCTGACTTTC. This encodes CSARRTGGSGANVLTF.

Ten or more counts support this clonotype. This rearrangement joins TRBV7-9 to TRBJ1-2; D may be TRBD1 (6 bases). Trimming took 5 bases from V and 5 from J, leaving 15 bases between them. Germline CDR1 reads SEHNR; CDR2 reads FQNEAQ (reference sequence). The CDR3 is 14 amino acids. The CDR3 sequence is CASSQSGGLYGYTF. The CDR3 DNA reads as TGTGCCAGCAGCCAGAGCGGGGGGCTGTATGGCTACACCTTC. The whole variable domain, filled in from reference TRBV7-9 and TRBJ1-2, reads DTGVSQNPRHKITKRGQNVTFRCDPISEHNRLYWYRQTLGQGPEFLTYFQNEAQLEKSRLLSDRFSAERPKGSFSTLEIQRTEQGDSAMYLCASSQSGGLYGYTFGSGTRLTVV.

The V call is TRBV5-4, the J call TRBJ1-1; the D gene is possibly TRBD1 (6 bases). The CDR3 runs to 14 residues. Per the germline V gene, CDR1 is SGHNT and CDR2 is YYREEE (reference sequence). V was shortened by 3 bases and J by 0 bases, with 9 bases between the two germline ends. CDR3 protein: CASSSGQLNTEAFF. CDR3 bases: TGTGCCAGCAGCTCCGGACAGTTGAACACTGAAGCTTTCTTT.

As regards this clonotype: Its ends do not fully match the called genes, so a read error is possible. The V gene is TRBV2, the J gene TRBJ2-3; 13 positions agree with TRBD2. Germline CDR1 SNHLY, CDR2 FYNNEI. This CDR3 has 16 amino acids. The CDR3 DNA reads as TGTGCCAGAGTGGGACTAGCGGGGCCTGACACAGATACGAAGTATTTT. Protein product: CARVGLAGPDTDTKYF.

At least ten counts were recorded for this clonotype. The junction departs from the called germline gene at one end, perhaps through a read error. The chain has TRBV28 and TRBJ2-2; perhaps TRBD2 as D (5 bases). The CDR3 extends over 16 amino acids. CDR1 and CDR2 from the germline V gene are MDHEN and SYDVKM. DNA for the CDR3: TGTGCCAGCAGTTTCGGGTCAACTTCAGACACCGGGGAGCTGTTCTTT. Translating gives CASSFGSTSDTGELFF.

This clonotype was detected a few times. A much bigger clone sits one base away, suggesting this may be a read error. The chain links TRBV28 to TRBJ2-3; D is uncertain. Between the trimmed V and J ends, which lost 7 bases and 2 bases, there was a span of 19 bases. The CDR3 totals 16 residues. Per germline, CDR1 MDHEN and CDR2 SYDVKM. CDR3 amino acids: CASNLVTVPITDTQYF. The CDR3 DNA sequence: TGTGCCAGCAATCTTGTAACCGTCCCGATCACAGATACGCAGTATTTT.

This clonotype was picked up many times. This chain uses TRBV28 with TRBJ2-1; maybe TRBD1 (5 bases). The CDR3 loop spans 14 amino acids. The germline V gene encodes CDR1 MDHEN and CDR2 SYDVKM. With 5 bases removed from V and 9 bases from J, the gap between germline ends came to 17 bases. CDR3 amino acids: CASSLDAGRGEQFF. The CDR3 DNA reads TGTGCCAGCAGTCTGGATGCAGGTAGGGGTGAGCAGTTCTTC. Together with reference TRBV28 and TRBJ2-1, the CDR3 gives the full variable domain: DVKVTQSSRYLVKRTGEKVFLECVQDMDHENMFWYRQDPGLGLRLIYFSYDVKMKEKGDIPEGYSVSREKKERFSLILESASTNQTSMYLCASSLDAGRGEQFFGPGTRLTVL.

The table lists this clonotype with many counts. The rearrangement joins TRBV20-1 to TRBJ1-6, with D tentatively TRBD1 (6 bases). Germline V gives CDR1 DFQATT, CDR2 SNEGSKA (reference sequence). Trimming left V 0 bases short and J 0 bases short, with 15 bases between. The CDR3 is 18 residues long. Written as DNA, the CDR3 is TGCAGTGCTAGAGATCGGGACACCCCTGGCTCCTATAATTCACCCCTCCACTTT. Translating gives CSARDRDTPGSYNSPLHF.

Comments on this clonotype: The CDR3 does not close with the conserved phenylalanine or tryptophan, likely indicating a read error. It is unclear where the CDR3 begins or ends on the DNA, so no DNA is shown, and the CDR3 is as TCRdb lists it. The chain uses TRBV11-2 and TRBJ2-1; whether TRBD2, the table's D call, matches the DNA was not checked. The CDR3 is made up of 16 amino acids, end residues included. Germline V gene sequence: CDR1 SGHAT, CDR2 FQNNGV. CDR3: CASSFLTSWSFNEHFI.

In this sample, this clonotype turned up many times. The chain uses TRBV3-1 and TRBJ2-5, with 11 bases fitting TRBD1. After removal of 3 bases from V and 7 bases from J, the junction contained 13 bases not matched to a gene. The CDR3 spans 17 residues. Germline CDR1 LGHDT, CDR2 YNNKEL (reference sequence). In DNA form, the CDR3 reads TGTGCCAGCAGCCAGGTCCCGGGACAGGGGGTAAGGGGGACCCAGTACTTC. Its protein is CASSQVPGQGVRGTQYF.

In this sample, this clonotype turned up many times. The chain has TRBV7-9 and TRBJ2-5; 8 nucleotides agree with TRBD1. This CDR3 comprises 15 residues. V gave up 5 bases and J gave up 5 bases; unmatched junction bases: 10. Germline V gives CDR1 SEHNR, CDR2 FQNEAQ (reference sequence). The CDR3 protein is CASSPRTGKLETQYF. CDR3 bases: TGTGCCAGCAGCCCCAGGACAGGGAAACTGGAGACCCAGTACTTC. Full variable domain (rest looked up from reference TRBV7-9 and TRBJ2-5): DTGVSQNPRHKITKRGQNVTFRCDPISEHNRLYWYRQTLGQGPEFLTYFQNEAQLEKSRLLSDRFSAERPKGSFSTLEIQRTEQGDSAMYLCASSPRTGKLETQYFGPGTRLLVL.

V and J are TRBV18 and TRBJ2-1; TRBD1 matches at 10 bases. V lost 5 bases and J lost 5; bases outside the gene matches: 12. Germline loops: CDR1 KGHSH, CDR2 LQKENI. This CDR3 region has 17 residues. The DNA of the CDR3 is TGTGCCAGCTCAGGCCAGAACAGGGACAGGGGAGACAATGAGCAGTTCTTC. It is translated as CASSGQNRDRGDNEQFF.

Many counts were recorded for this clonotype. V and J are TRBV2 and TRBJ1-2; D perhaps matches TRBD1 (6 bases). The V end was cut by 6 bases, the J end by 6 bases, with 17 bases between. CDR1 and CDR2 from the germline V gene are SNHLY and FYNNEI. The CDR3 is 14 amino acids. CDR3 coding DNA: TGTGCCAGCAGCGGTTCTAACAGGGTACATGGCTACACCTTC. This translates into CASSGSNRVHGYTF.

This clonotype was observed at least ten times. The CDR3 sequence is CASSPGAGNQPQHF. DNA for the CDR3: TGTGCCAGCAGCCCAGGGGCGGGCAATCAGCCCCAGCATTTT. The chain combines TRBV28 with TRBJ1-5, with D tentatively TRBD1 (6 bases). The CDR3 contains 14 residues. Between the trimmed V and J ends, which lost 6 bases and 2 bases, there was a span of 11 bases. CDR1 and CDR2 (germline): MDHEN, SYDVKM.

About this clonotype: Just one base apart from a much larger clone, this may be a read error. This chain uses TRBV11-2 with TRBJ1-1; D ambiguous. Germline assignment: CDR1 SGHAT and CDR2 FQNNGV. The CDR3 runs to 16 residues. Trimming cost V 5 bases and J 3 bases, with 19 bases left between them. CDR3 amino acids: CASSPAGGNQDTEAFF. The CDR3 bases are TGTGCCAGCAGCCCGGCCGGAGGGAACCAAGACACTGAAGCTTTCTTT.

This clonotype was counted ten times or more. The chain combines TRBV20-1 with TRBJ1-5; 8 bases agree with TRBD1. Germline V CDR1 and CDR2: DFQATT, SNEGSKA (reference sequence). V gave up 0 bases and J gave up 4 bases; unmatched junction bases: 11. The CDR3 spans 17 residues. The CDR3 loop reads CSARDWAAGGSNQPQHF. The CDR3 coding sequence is TGCAGTGCTAGAGATTGGGCGGCAGGGGGCAGTAATCAGCCCCAGCATTTT.

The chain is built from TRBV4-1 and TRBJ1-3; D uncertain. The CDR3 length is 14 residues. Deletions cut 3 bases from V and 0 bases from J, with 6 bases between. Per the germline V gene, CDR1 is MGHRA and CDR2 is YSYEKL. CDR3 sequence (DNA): TGCGCCAGCAGCCATGAGGGCTCTGGAAACACCATATATTTT. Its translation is CASSHEGSGNTIYF.

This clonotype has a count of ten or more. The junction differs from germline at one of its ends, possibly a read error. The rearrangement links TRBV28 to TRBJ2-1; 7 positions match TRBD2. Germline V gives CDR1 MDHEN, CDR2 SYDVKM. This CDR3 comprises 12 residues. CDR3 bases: TGTGCCAGCATGGCTAGCGGTCCTGGGGAGATCTTC. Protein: CASMASGPGEIF.

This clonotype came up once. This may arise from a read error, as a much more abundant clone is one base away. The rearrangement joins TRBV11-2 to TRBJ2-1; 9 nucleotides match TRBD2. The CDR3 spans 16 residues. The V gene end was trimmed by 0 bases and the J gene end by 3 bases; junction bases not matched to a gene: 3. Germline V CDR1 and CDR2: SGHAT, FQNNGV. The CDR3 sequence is CASSLELAGLYNEQFF. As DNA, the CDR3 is TGTGCCAGCAGCTTAGAGCTAGCGGGACTCTACAATGAGCAGTTCTTC.

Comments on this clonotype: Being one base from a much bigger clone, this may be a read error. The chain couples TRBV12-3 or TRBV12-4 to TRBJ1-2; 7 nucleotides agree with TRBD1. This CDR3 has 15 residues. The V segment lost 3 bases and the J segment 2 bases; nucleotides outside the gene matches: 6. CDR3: CASSFSGTANYGYTF. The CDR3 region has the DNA TGTGCCAGCAGTTTCTCCGGGACAGCGAACTATGGCTACACCTTC.

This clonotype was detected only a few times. Written as DNA, the CDR3 is TGTGCCAGCAGTTACCTTAGCGGAAACTACGAGCAGTACTTC. This encodes CASSYLSGNYEQYF. The chain uses TRBV6-2 or TRBV6-3 and TRBJ2-7, with a possible D match to TRBD2 (6 bases). The CDR3 extends over 14 amino acids. Germline CDR1 reads MNHEY; CDR2 reads SVGEGT. V was cut by 2 bases and J by 3 bases, with 11 bases left in between.